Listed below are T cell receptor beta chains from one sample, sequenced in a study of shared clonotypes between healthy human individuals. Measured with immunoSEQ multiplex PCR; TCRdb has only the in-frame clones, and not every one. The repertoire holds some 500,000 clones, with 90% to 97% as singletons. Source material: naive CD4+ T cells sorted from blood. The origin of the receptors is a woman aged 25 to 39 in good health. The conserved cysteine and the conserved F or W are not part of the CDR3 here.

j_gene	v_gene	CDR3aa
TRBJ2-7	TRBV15	ATSLLRDSYEQY
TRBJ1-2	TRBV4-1	ASSQEVRQRYGYT
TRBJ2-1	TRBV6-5	ASSYRLANYNEQF
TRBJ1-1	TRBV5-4	ASRVQGNTEAF
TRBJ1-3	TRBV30	AWNTGRPGNTIY
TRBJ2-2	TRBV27	ASSLGGRGTGELF
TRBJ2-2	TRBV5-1	ASSLAFFGTGELF
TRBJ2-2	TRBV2	ASSETQGSATGELF
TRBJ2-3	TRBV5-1	ASSPGPAGGTQY
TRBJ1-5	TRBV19	ASTTDRAGNQPQH
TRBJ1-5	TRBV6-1	ASSYDTGGSQPQH